The 29 T cell receptor beta chains below all came from one sample that was sequenced in a study of neurological immune-mediated disorders. TCRdb re-called the 5' RACE reads with MiXCR, one entry per CDR3 protein. The sample holds around 97,000 distinct CDR3 sequences, 9.5% to 14% seen once. Time point given: longitudinal time-point 3. Sequences were obtained from PBMCs. The receptors derive from a female donor with HTLV-1-associated myelopathy (HAM/TSP).

This clonotype came up many times. The V call is TRBV12-3 or TRBV12-4, the J call TRBJ1-2; D is undetermined. The V and J ends lost 3 bases and 4 bases respectively, with 6 bases between them. This CDR3 spans 12 amino acids. CDR3 residues: CASSLGFYGYTF. DNA of the CDR3: TGTGCCAGCAGTTTGGGCTTCTATGGCTACACCTTC.

This clonotype has ten or more counts. The chain carries TRBV5-1 and TRBJ2-1; 8 bases line up with TRBD1. The CDR3 loop spans 16 amino acids. CDR1 and CDR2 from the germline V gene are SGHRS and YFSETQ. Trimming at V came to 5 bases and at J to 0 bases, leaving 7 bases not matched to a gene. The chain's CDR3 is CASRSGTGSSYNEQFF. Here the CDR3 DNA reads TGCGCCAGCAGATCCGGGACAGGAAGCTCCTACAATGAGCAGTTCTTC. Using reference TRBV5-1 and TRBJ2-1 for the parts outside the CDR3, the full variable domain is KAGVTQTPRYLIKTRGQQVTLSCSPISGHRSVSWYQQTPGQGLQFLFEYFSETQRNKGNFPGRFSGRQFSNSRSEMNVSTLELGDSALYLCASRSGTGSSYNEQFFGPGTRLTVL.

This clonotype was seen repeatedly, ten times or more. This chain connects TRBV12-3 or TRBV12-4 to TRBJ1-2, with TRBD1 as a possible D gene (5 bases). The V end was cut by 2 bases, the J end by 5 bases, with 12 bases between. This CDR3 has 14 amino acids. This chain's CDR3 is CASSLNTPGYGYTF. CDR3 coding DNA: TGTGCCAGCAGTTTAAACACTCCAGGGTATGGCTACACCTTC.

This clonotype was found a few times. J is TRBJ1-3 and V is TRBV20-1; 8 bases are shared with TRBD1. CDR1 DFQATT and CDR2 SNEGSKA come from the germline V gene (reference sequence). The ends lost 6 bases at V and 4 bases at J; junction bases unmatched: 8. The CDR3 consists of 14 residues. The CDR3 is CSAARGPGGNTIYF. As DNA, the CDR3 is TGCAGTGCGGCCAGGGGGCCGGGAGGAAACACCATATATTTT.

This clonotype showed up many times. V usage is TRBV21-1 and J usage is TRBJ2-1. TRBV21-1 is a pseudogene segment. The CDR3 has 11 amino acids. The CDR3 sequence: CASTVNNEQFF. DNA of the CDR3: TGTGCCAGCACCGTGAACAATGAGCAGTTCTTC.

This clonotype was observed at least ten times. This chain uses TRBV12-3 or TRBV12-4 with TRBJ1-6, with a possible D match to TRBD1 (5 bases). The length of the CDR3 is 14 residues. V gave up 3 bases and J gave up 9 bases, with 12 bases separating them. The chain's CDR3 is CASSFRQGSSPLHF. CDR3 sequence (DNA): TGTGCCAGCAGTTTCCGGCAGGGAAGTTCACCCCTCCACTTT.

In its sample, this clonotype was seen many times. The J gene is TRBJ2-3, the V gene TRBV6-5; perhaps D is TRBD1 or TRBD2 (6 bases each). This CDR3 is built from 16 residues. The ends were cut back, 7 bases at V and 0 bases at J, with 17 bases in the middle. The germline gives CDR1 MNHEY, CDR2 SVGAGI. CDR3: CASIPSRGASTDTQYF. For the CDR3, the DNA is TGTGCCAGCATACCCTCAAGGGGGGCTAGCACAGATACGCAGTATTTT.

This clonotype was recorded many times. The chain couples TRBV7-8 to TRBJ2-1, with no clear D. Deletions cut 4 bases from V and 7 bases from J, with 5 bases between. CDR1 is SGHVS, CDR2 FQNEAQ, per germline. This CDR3 has 11 amino acids. The CDR3 nucleotides are TGTGCCAGCAGCTACTTTAATGAGCAGTTCTTC. This codes for CASSYFNEQFF.

This clonotype was recorded many times. This rearrangement joins TRBV20-1 to TRBJ2-1; perhaps D is TRBD1 or TRBD2 (6 bases each). CDR3 length equals 14 residues. Trimming removed 0 bases from V and 6 bases from J, with 12 bases in between. Looked up from germline, CDR1 is DFQATT and CDR2 is SNEGSKA (reference sequence). The CDR3 DNA follows: TGCAGTGCTAGAGATGAGGGGGGCCTCAATGAGCAGTTCTTC. Its protein is CSARDEGGLNEQFF.

Ten or more counts support this clonotype. This chain joins TRBV20-1 and TRBJ2-1, with D perhaps given as TRBD1 or TRBD2 (5 bases each). This CDR3 is 14 amino acids long. Germline lookup yields CDR1 DFQATT and CDR2 SNEGSKA (reference sequence). V shed 6 bases and J shed 0 bases, with 12 bases lying between them. The CDR3 sequence: CSALEGPSYNEQFF. The DNA for the CDR3 is TGCAGTGCCCTAGAGGGGCCCTCCTACAATGAGCAGTTCTTC.

In this sample, this clonotype turned up a few times. The rearrangement uses TRBV5-1 and TRBJ1-1; tentatively, D is TRBD1 (5 bases). The CDR3 runs to 14 residues. Germline V gene data show CDR1 as SGHRS and CDR2 as YFSETQ. V was clipped by 6 bases and J by 1 base, with 13 bases between them. The CDR3 nucleotides read TGCGCCAGCAACCGGGGACGGGAGAACACTGAAGCTTTCTTT. As protein: CASNRGRENTEAFF.

This clonotype was detected many times. CDR3 sequence: CASSPDNGNTEAFF. The CDR3, as DNA: TGTGCCAGCAGCCCGGACAACGGGAACACTGAAGCTTTCTTT. The genes are TRBV7-9 and TRBJ1-1; the D gene is possibly TRBD1 (5 bases). In germline, CDR1 is SEHNR, CDR2 FQNEAQ (reference sequence). V gave up 5 bases and J gave up 1 base, with 11 bases separating them. The CDR3 contains 14 residues.

This clonotype was seen many times. This chain connects TRBV10-3 to TRBJ2-1, with 9 bases fitting TRBD2. V was clipped by 6 bases and J by 7 bases; unmatched bases: 13. Germline values: CDR1 ENHRY, CDR2 SYGVKD. The CDR3 loop spans 16 amino acids. The CDR3 DNA reads TGTGCCATCAGGTTGGGAGGCGGGGGGGCAAAAAATGAGCAGTTCTTC. Residues: CAIRLGGGGAKNEQFF.

The table lists this clonotype with many counts. At one boundary the junction diverges from the germline segment, which might be a read error. The rearrangement links TRBV4-2 to TRBJ2-3; 10 nucleotides agree with TRBD2. The germline V gene has CDR1 LGHNA and CDR2 YNFKEQ. CDR3 length equals 14 residues. CDR3 DNA sequence: TGTGCCAGCAACCAACAGACTAGCGGGCAATCGCAGTATTTT. Its protein is CASNQQTSGQSQYF.

With respect to this clonotype: Since a much larger clone is just one base distant, this may be a read error. J is TRBJ1-4 and V is TRBV5-1; D perhaps matches TRBD1 (6 bases). CDR1 and CDR2 from the germline V gene are SGHRS and YFSETQ. The CDR3 contains 14 residues. The CDR3 spells CTSSSRGADEKLFF. CDR3 nucleotides: TGCACCAGCAGCTCCAGGGGCGCGGATGAAAAACTGTTTTTT. The whole variable domain, remainder taken from reference TRBV5-1 and TRBJ1-4, is KAGVTQTPRYLIKTRGQQVTLSCSPISGHRSVSWYQQTPGQGLQFLFEYFSETQRNKGNFPGRFSGRQFSNSRSEMNVSTLELGDSALYLCTSSSRGADEKLFFGSGTQLSVL.

This clonotype was counted at least ten times. This chain joins TRBV12-3 or TRBV12-4 and TRBJ2-1, with TRBD2 identical over 9 bases. This CDR3 has 16 residues. V shed 3 bases, J shed 5 bases, and the junction held 8 bases outside the gene matches. The CDR3 coding sequence is TGTGCCAGCAGTTTCGGGGGACTAGCACTTAACAATGAGCAGTTCTTC. It translates to CASSFGGLALNNEQFF.

This clonotype has a count of ten or more. The rearrangement uses TRBV20-1 and TRBJ2-6; 7 bases are a match to TRBD2. Germline CDR1 is DFQATT and CDR2 is SNEGSKA (reference sequence). The CDR3 contains 18 residues. The ends lost 0 bases at V and 0 bases at J; junction bases unmatched: 8. Here the CDR3 reads CSARDASGLRSGANVLTF. CDR3 DNA: TGCAGTGCTAGAGACGCTAGCGGCCTCCGCTCTGGGGCCAACGTCCTGACTTTC.

This clonotype was picked up many times. J is TRBJ1-2 and V is TRBV3-1; no definite D call. There are 15 residues in the CDR3. Trimming shortened V by 0 bases and J by 5 bases, and 13 bases separated the two germline ends. The germline gives CDR1 LGHDT, CDR2 YNNKEL (reference sequence). In nucleotides, the CDR3 is TGTGCCAGCAGCCAAGAACCCGTCGGTTTTTATGGCTACACCTTC. Residues: CASSQEPVGFYGYTF.

This clonotype was counted ten times or more. This chain joins TRBV5-1 and TRBJ2-3; D gene uncertain. The V gene lost 4 bases and the J gene lost 1 base, with 7 bases spanning the gap. The germline V gene has CDR1 SGHRS and CDR2 YFSETQ. The CDR3 length is 13 residues. The CDR3: CASSNSRTDTQYF. The CDR3 nucleotides are TGCGCCAGCAGCAATAGTCGCACAGATACGCAGTATTTT. Complete variable domain (other parts from reference TRBV5-1 and TRBJ2-3): KAGVTQTPRYLIKTRGQQVTLSCSPISGHRSVSWYQQTPGQGLQFLFEYFSETQRNKGNFPGRFSGRQFSNSRSEMNVSTLELGDSALYLCASSNSRTDTQYFGPGTRLTVL.

This clonotype was recorded many times. V and J are TRBV2 and TRBJ1-5, with 8 bases matching TRBD1. V gave up 2 bases and J gave up 9 bases; unmatched junction bases: 9. The CDR3 contains 15 residues. Per germline, CDR1 SNHLY and CDR2 FYNNEI. CDR3 nucleotide sequence: TGTGCCAGCAGTGAAACGGCAGGGGGCGTATCGCCCCAGCATTTT. This gives the protein CASSETAGGVSPQHF.

In this sample, this clonotype turned up many times. J is TRBJ2-3 and V is TRBV20-1; D remains ambiguous. Germline V gives CDR1 DFQATT, CDR2 SNEGSKA (reference sequence). V lost 5 bases to trimming and J lost 2 bases, with 8 bases between them. The CDR3 is 12 residues long. This chain's CDR3 is CSAFSPTDTQYF. The CDR3 nucleotides read TGCAGTGCTTTCAGCCCCACAGATACGCAGTATTTT.

This clonotype was seen at least ten times. The rearrangement links TRBV29-1 to TRBJ1-6, with D perhaps TRBD1 (6 bases). The V gene's germline CDR1 is SQVTM and CDR2 ANQGSEA. This CDR3 spans 15 amino acids. Trimming took 6 bases from V and 0 from J, leaving 12 bases between them. CDR3 sequence: CSVATGSSYNSPLHF. Here the CDR3 DNA reads TGCAGCGTCGCCACAGGGAGCTCCTATAATTCACCCCTCCACTTT.

This clonotype was detected many times. This sequence joins TRBV20-1 and TRBJ2-6; D is possibly TRBD1 (6 bases). The germline CDR1 and CDR2 sequences are DFQATT and SNEGSKA (reference sequence). With 4 bases removed from V and 2 bases from J, the gap between germline ends came to 9 bases. The CDR3 sequence is 14 residues long. CDR3 bases: TGCAGTGCTATTCACAGGGCTGGGGCCAACGTCCTGACTTTC. Its translation: CSAIHRAGANVLTF.

This clonotype was recorded many times. The chain employs TRBV11-2 and TRBJ2-2, with a weak D call TRBD2 (5 bases). The CDR3 runs to 14 residues. The V end lost 0 bases, the J end lost 5 bases, and 7 bases lay between the germline ends. The germline CDR1 and CDR2 sequences are SGHAT and FQNNGV. CDR3 DNA: TGTGCCAGCAGCTTAGAGCCGGGAACCGGGGAGCTGTTTTTT. It is translated as CASSLEPGTGELFF.

This clonotype has at least ten counts. The V and J genes are TRBV5-1 and TRBJ1-1; D call uncertain. The germline gives CDR1 SGHRS, CDR2 YFSETQ. V was clipped by 0 bases and J by 2 bases, with 8 bases between them. The CDR3 sequence is 14 residues long. The CDR3 nucleotides are TGCGCCAGCAGCTTGGCGTGGAGTAACACTGAAGCTTTCTTT. It yields the protein CASSLAWSNTEAFF.

This clonotype was seen many times. The chain has TRBV4-2 and TRBJ2-3; D gene uncertain. The length of the CDR3 is 15 residues. Per germline, CDR1 LGHNA and CDR2 YNFKEQ. Trimming stripped 0 bases from V and 2 bases from J, with 9 bases between. CDR3 sequence (DNA): TGTGCCAGCAGCCAAGAGAAGTGGAACACAGATACGCAGTATTTT. Protein sequence: CASSQEKWNTDTQYF.

At least ten counts were recorded for this clonotype. The chain uses TRBV28 and TRBJ1-1; the D gene is possibly TRBD1 (5 bases). The V gene lost 7 bases and the J gene lost 5 bases, with 14 bases spanning the gap. The CDR3 has 13 amino acids. Germline V gives CDR1 MDHEN, CDR2 SYDVKM. The CDR3 coding sequence is TGTGCCAGCATCCACTGGGGGGAGACTGAAGCTTTCTTT. Protein sequence: CASIHWGETEAFF.

This sequence joins TRBV5-1 and TRBJ1-2; D is unresolved. Deletions cut 0 bases from V and 1 base from J, with 7 bases between. The germline V gene has CDR1 SGHRS and CDR2 YFSETQ. This CDR3 spans 14 amino acids. The DNA for the CDR3 is TGCGCCAGCAGCTTGGGTGACAATAACTATGGCTACACCTTC. Its translation is CASSLGDNNYGYTF.

This clonotype was picked up many times. The V call is TRBV5-1, the J call TRBJ1-6; no firm D call. V was shortened by 4 bases and J by 7 bases, with 15 bases between the two germline ends. The CDR3 sequence is 15 residues long. Per the germline V gene, CDR1 is SGHRS and CDR2 is YFSETQ. The CDR3 here is CASSSGGEKNSPLHF. As DNA, the CDR3 is TGCGCCAGCAGCAGCGGAGGTGAAAAGAATTCACCCCTCCACTTT.